These 10 T cell receptor beta chains were all obtained from the same sample, sequenced in a study of cytomegalovirus exposure and HLA in healthy donors. Primers: 60 Vbeta forward and 13 Jbeta reverse. TCRdb's copy holds only in-frame clones and misses some; the assay was immunoSEQ multiplex PCR. The profile shows some 120,000 clones, around 80% of them singletons. Sequencing was performed on PBMCs. Receptors originate from a man younger than 45 in good health and CMV-seronegative.

The chain combines TRBV19 with TRBJ1-1; possible D gene TRBD1, 5 bases. The V gene's germline CDR1 is LNHDA and CDR2 SQIVND (reference sequence). Trimming removed 7 bases from V and 1 base from J, with 10 bases in between. The CDR3 totals 13 residues. The CDR3 region has the DNA TGTGCCAGTACCACAGGCGGGAACACTGAAGCTTTCTTT. Its translation is CASTTGGNTEAFF.

The V call is TRBV29-1, the J call TRBJ1-2; tentatively, D is TRBD1 (5 bases). Between the trimmed V and J ends, which lost 4 bases and 5 bases, there was a span of 11 bases. This CDR3 spans 12 amino acids. CDR1 is SQVTM and CDR2 is ANQGSEA in the germline V gene. The DNA for the CDR3 is TGCAGCGTTGCCCCCCAGGGTTATGGCTACACCTTC. This encodes CSVAPQGYGYTF.

The chain combines TRBV2 with TRBJ2-7; 10 bases are shared with TRBD1. J was trimmed by 5 bases and V by 10 bases; bases with no gene match: 8. The V gene's germline CDR1 is SNHLY and CDR2 FYNNEI. CDR3 length: 13 residues. The CDR3 DNA sequence: TGTGCCAACTCCGGGACAGGGGACCACGAGCAGTACTTC. Its translation is CANSGTGDHEQYF.

The chain links TRBV28 to TRBJ2-2, with D perhaps TRBD1 (5 bases). The CDR3 loop spans 13 amino acids. The V end was cut by 6 bases, the J end by 6 bases, with 11 bases between. From germline, CDR1 is MDHEN and CDR2 SYDVKM. CDR3 protein: CASSPQGSGELFF. Written as DNA, the CDR3 is TGTGCCAGCAGCCCGCAGGGTTCCGGGGAGCTGTTTTTT.

CDR3 in DNA: TGTGCCAGCAGCTTGGGTGCAGGGACTGGGAATAGCAATCAGCCCCAGCATTTT. Translation gives CASSLGAGTGNSNQPQHF. The genes are TRBV5-4 and TRBJ1-5; possibly TRBD1 for D (5 bases). Between the trimmed V and J ends, which lost 0 bases and 0 bases, there was a span of 16 bases. From germline, CDR1 is SGHNT and CDR2 YYREEE (reference sequence). This CDR3 is built from 18 residues.

The chain employs TRBV15 and TRBJ2-7, with D perhaps TRBD1 (5 bases). V was pared by 5 bases and J by 3 bases, with 8 bases between. This CDR3 has 12 amino acids. CDR1 and CDR2 (germline): LNHNV, YYDKDF (reference sequence). The CDR3 sequence: CATSVGDYEQYF. CDR3 DNA sequence: TGTGCCACCAGCGTAGGGGACTACGAGCAGTACTTC.

The rearrangement uses TRBV7-9 and TRBJ1-4; TRBD1 aligns across 7 bases. The CDR3 loop spans 17 amino acids. CDR1 is SEHNR and CDR2 is FQNEAQ in the germline V gene (reference sequence). V shed 1 base and J 8 bases; nucleotides not matched to a gene: 13. CDR3 nucleotide sequence: TGTGCCAGCAGCTTAGGGCTCCGGACAGGCTTGACGGAAAAACTGTTTTTT. Amino acids: CASSLGLRTGLTEKLFF. The whole variable domain, remainder taken from reference TRBV7-9 and TRBJ1-4, is DTGVSQNPRHKITKRGQNVTFRCDPISEHNRLYWYRQTLGQGPEFLTYFQNEAQLEKSRLLSDRFSAERPKGSFSTLEIQRTEQGDSAMYLCASSLGLRTGLTEKLFFGSGTQLSVL.

The gene calls are TRBV4-3 and TRBJ1-3, with D uncertain. The CDR3 totals 16 residues. Trimming took 0 bases from V and 0 from J, leaving 9 bases between them. Per germline, CDR1 LGHNA and CDR2 YSLEER. The CDR3 DNA sequence: TGCGCCAGCAGCCAAGATGGCACCGTCTCTGGAAACACCATATATTTT. Amino acids: CASSQDGTVSGNTIYF.

The sample holds a few counts of this clone. The chain employs TRBV10-2 and TRBJ2-7; 9 bases agree with TRBD1. V shed 8 bases and J 5 bases; nucleotides not matched to a gene: 7. The CDR3 is made up of 13 amino acids. The germline V gene has CDR1 WSHSY and CDR2 SAAADI. CDR3 nucleotides: TGCGCCAGCCGGCGGACAGGGGCTCACGAGCAGTACTTC. It encodes CASRRTGAHEQYF.

The CDR3 protein is CASSLSAPRGLSTDTQYF. The CDR3 DNA sequence: TGTGCCAGCAGTTTATCGGCCCCCAGGGGCCTTAGCACAGATACGCAGTATTTT. The chain uses TRBV27 and TRBJ2-3; tentatively, D is TRBD1 (6 bases). This CDR3 contains 18 residues. Germline CDR1 MNHEY, CDR2 SMNVEV (reference sequence). Trimming removed 0 bases at V and 0 bases at J, with 16 bases between.